One and the same sample provided the 10 T cell receptor beta chains below, sequenced in a study of PD-L1 blockade in urothelial cancer. Method: immunoSEQ multiplex PCR; TCRdb's copy keeps in-frame clones and lacks some. The sample shows 100,000 or so clones, about 90% of them seen only once. Specimen: PBMCs, collected around atezolizumab (anti-PD-L1) treatment. The receptor set was obtained from a woman of 80 years or more with urothelial cancer.

The chain links TRBV29-1 to TRBJ1-5; D not resolved. The V and J ends lost 4 bases and 0 bases respectively, with 7 bases between them. CDR3 length: 13 residues. The germline V gene encodes CDR1 SQVTM and CDR2 ANQGSEA. The CDR3 spells CSVAPNSNQPQHF. The CDR3, as DNA: TGCAGCGTTGCCCCCAATAGCAATCAGCCCCAGCATTTT.

The chain is built from TRBV7-3 and TRBJ2-1; 8 nucleotides match TRBD2. V was pared by 2 bases and J by 2 bases, with 5 bases of the junction left unmatched. The CDR3 is 16 amino acids. Germline assignment: CDR1 SGHTA and CDR2 FQGTGA. The CDR3 DNA is TGTGCCAGCAGCTTAGAGAGCGGGAGCCCCTACAATGAGCAGTTCTTC. Its translation: CASSLESGSPYNEQFF.

The rearrangement uses TRBV30 and TRBJ1-2, with D perhaps matching TRBD1 (5 bases). The CDR3 extends over 10 amino acids. Germline-derived CDR1 and CDR2 are GTSNPN and SVGIG (reference sequence). The germline V and J ends were trimmed by 8 bases and 5 bases, with 9 bases remaining between them. CDR3 sequence (DNA): TGTGCCCTGGGGGGGTATGGCTACACCTTC. The encoded protein is CALGGYGYTF. The variable domain in full, with the rest retrieved from reference TRBV30 and TRBJ1-2, is SQTIHQWPATLVQPVGSPLSLECTVEGTSNPNLYWYRQAAGRGLQLLFYSVGIGQISSEVPQNLSASRPQDRQFILSSKKLLLSDSGFYLCALGGYGYTFGSGTRLTVV.

The chain couples TRBV5-6 to TRBJ2-7, with TRBD2 as a possible D gene (6 bases). The germline V and J ends were trimmed by 4 bases and 0 bases, with 14 bases remaining between them. Germline values: CDR1 SGHDT, CDR2 YYEEEE. This CDR3 is built from 15 residues. CDR3 nucleotide sequence: TGTGCCAGCAGCCCGGGGGTTCTCCGCTCCTACGAGCAGTACTTC. Its protein product is CASSPGVLRSYEQYF.

The chain couples TRBV7-8 to TRBJ2-7; 10 positions agree with TRBD2. Germline V gene sequence: CDR1 SGHVS, CDR2 FQNEAQ. Trimming removed 3 bases from V and 6 bases from J; junction bases left unmatched: 5. This CDR3 has 14 amino acids. For the CDR3, the DNA is TGTGCCAGCAGCTTCAGCGGGAGGGCCCCCGAGCAGTACTTC. This translates into CASSFSGRAPEQYF.

The chain is built from TRBV19 and TRBJ2-2; D may be TRBD1 (5 bases). The CDR3 sequence is 14 residues long. Germline CDR1 LNHDA, CDR2 SQIVND (reference sequence). V lost 1 base, J lost 4 bases, and 7 bases lay in between. CDR3 coding DNA: TGTGCCAGTAGTATAGGACAGAGCACCGGGGAGCTGTTTTTT. It encodes CASSIGQSTGELFF.

The rearrangement uses TRBV15 and TRBJ1-1, with D tentatively TRBD1 (5 bases). The germline V and J ends were trimmed by 1 base and 1 base, with 7 bases remaining between them. CDR3 size: 14 residues. Germline V gene lookup returns CDR1 LNHNV and CDR2 YYDKDF (reference sequence). The CDR3 spells CATSRVQGNTEAFF. Here the CDR3 DNA reads TGTGCCACCAGCAGAGTCCAGGGGAACACTGAAGCTTTCTTT.

This clone was detected once. The rearrangement links TRBV2 to TRBJ2-2; 10 bases line up with TRBD2. The CDR3 length is 15 residues. The germline gives CDR1 SNHLY, CDR2 FYNNEI. V lost 5 bases to trimming and J lost 4 bases; unmatched junction nucleotides: 4. This CDR3 is CASSSSGSGTGELFF. CDR3 DNA sequence: TGTGCCAGCAGTTCTAGCGGGAGTGGCACCGGGGAGCTGTTTTTT.

V usage is TRBV7-2 and J usage is TRBJ2-1; TRBD2 aligns across 7 bases. This CDR3 contains 16 residues. The V and J ends lost 5 bases and 1 base, in that order; junction bases with no gene match: 8. Germline values: CDR1 SGHTA, CDR2 FQGNSA. CDR3 residues: CASSTPGGYSYNEQFF. The CDR3 DNA sequence: TGTGCCAGCAGCACCCCGGGAGGATATTCCTACAATGAGCAGTTCTTC.

This clone appeared a single time. The V call is TRBV11-1, the J call TRBJ2-1, with a weak D call TRBD1 (6 bases). Trimming stripped 1 base from V and 10 bases from J, with 17 bases between. The CDR3 consists of 15 residues. Germline V gene lookup returns CDR1 SGHAT and CDR2 FQDESV (reference sequence). This chain's CDR3 is CASSLGLDRPGEQFF. The CDR3 DNA sequence: TGTGCCAGCAGCTTAGGTCTAGACAGGCCCGGGGAGCAGTTCTTC.